This T cell receptor beta chain stems from a study of T cell repertoires in cytomegalovirus infection. About the study: Matching HLA type, along with CMV infection, was indicated by public TCR beta signatures. General study findings and limits: Pooled public TCR beta family frequency picked out CMV carriers with the relevant HLA. Across the ex vivo response, the dominant clonotypes were HLA-C-restricted CMV-specific TCR beta clonotypes.

On this clonotype itself: The target antigen is unknown.

TCRdb processed the reads anew with MiXCR; each CDR3 protein has one entry. The repertoire holds 150,000 to 160,000 distinct CDR3 sequences, with roughly a quarter as singletons. Between the trimmed V and J ends, which lost 5 bases and 1 base, there was a span of 11 bases. The CDR3 contains 14 residues. Germline V gene lookup returns CDR1 SGHTA and CDR2 FQGTGA. The sample was PBMCs. The chain couples TRBV7-3 to TRBJ1-1, with a tentative D call TRBD1 (6 bases). The TCR was taken from a human donor in good health (CMV status not recorded). Some clones in this sample may be carry-over from other donors' samples. The CDR3 nucleotides are TGTGCCAGCAGCGCGGGAGGGGGGAACACTGAAGCTTTCTTT. It yields the protein CASSAGGGNTEAFF. The whole variable domain, remainder taken from reference TRBV7-3 and TRBJ1-1, is GAGVSQTPSNKVTEKGKYVELRCDPISGHTALYWYRQSLGQGPEFLIYFQGTGAADDSGLPNDRFFAVRPEGSVSTLKIQRTERGDSAVYLCASSAGGGNTEAFFGQGTRLTVV.